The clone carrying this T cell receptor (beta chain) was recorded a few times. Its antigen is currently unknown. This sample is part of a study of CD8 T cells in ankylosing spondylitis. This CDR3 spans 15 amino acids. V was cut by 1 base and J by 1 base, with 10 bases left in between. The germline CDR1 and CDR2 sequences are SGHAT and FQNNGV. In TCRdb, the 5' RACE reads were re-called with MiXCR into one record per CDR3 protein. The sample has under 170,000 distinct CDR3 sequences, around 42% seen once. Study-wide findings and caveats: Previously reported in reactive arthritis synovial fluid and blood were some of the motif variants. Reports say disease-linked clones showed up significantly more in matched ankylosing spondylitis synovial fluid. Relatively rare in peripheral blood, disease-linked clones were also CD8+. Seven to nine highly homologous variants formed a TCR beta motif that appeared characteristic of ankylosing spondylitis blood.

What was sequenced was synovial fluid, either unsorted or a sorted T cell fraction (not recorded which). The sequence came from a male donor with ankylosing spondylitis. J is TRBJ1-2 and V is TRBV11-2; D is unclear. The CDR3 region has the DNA TGTGCCAGCAGCTTAGTTGGCGCTTATAACTATGGCTACACCTTC. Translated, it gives CASSLVGAYNYGYTF.